This TCR beta chain was recovered during a study of post-analysis software for immune sequencing data. Study background: The disease courses covered relapsing-remitting, secondary progressive and progressive-relapsing multiple sclerosis.

The library was made from cDNA and included unique molecular identifiers. Each sample of about 0.9 to 11 million input T cells yielded around 500,000 cDNA molecules, so each molecule approximated one T cell. TCRdb re-called the PCR reads with MiXCR, one entry per CDR3 protein. The sample comprises under 200,000 distinct CDR3 sequences, 29% of which are singletons, and roughly 3.4% rests with the top ten. The TCR comes from a girl aged 2 to 17 with multiple sclerosis. The sequenced sample was blood.

This CDR3 is CASSARDRGNEKLFF. In DNA form, the CDR3 reads TGTGCCAGCAGCGCCCGGGACAGGGGAAATGAAAAACTGTTTTTT. The rearrangement links TRBV7-9 to TRBJ1-4; 10 nucleotides agree with TRBD1. Per the germline V gene, CDR1 is SEHNR and CDR2 is FQNEAQ (reference sequence). The CDR3 is 15 residues long. V was pared by 5 bases and J by 5 bases, with 5 bases of the junction left unmatched.